Below are 19 T cell receptor beta chains sequenced from a single sample in a study of T cell repertoires in cytomegalovirus infection. One entry per CDR3 protein, called by TCRdb with MiXCR from the reads. The table shows about 260,000 distinct CDR3 sequences, with roughly an eighth occurring only once. The sequencing input was PBMCs. These receptors came from a human donor in good health (CMV status not recorded). Some clones in this sample may be carry-over from other donors' samples.

In its sample, this clonotype was seen many times. This chain joins TRBV7-2 and TRBJ2-5; D unclear. Trimming shortened V by 8 bases and J by 4 bases, and 11 bases separated the two germline ends. The CDR3 contains 12 residues. CDR1 and CDR2 (germline): SGHTA, FQGNSA. The CDR3 here is CASVTLPETQYF. The CDR3 DNA follows: TGTGCCAGCGTGACCCTACCAGAGACCCAGTACTTC. The full variable domain, its missing parts supplied by reference TRBV7-2 and TRBJ2-5, is GAGVSQSPSNKVTEKGKDVELRCDPISGHTALYWYRQSLGQGLEFLIYFQGNSAPDKSGLPSDRFSAERTGGSVSTLTIQRTQQEDSAVYLCASVTLPETQYFGPGTRLLVL.

This clonotype was seen at least ten times. The DNA of the CDR3 is TGTGCCAGCAGCCCGGGGACAGGGGGAGGTTCCGGGGAGCTGTTTTTT. Its protein is CASSPGTGGGSGELFF. The chain links TRBV7-2 to TRBJ2-2, with TRBD1 matching over 11 bases. V lost 5 bases to trimming and J lost 6 bases; unmatched junction nucleotides: 8. The CDR3 consists of 16 residues. Germline V CDR1 and CDR2: SGHTA, FQGNSA.

This clonotype was found a few times. The J gene is TRBJ2-3, the V gene TRBV20-1; the match to TRBD1 covers 9 bases. The junction had 9 bases not matched to a gene; V was cut back by 8 bases and J by 3 bases. The CDR3 has 14 residues. Germline V gene data show CDR1 as DFQATT and CDR2 as SNEGSKA (reference sequence). The CDR3 loop is CSPAGTGWTDTQYF. CDR3 DNA: TGCAGTCCCGCCGGGACAGGGTGGACAGATACGCAGTATTTT.

The chain joins TRBV7-3 to TRBJ2-5; perhaps TRBD2 as D (5 bases). V dropped 2 bases and J dropped 0 bases, with 16 bases sitting between them. This CDR3 is built from 17 residues. The germline V gene has CDR1 SGHTA and CDR2 FQGTGA. CDR3 region: CASSLDASSKYQETQYF. Here the CDR3 DNA reads TGTGCCAGCAGCTTAGACGCGTCTAGCAAGTACCAAGAGACCCAGTACTTC.

This chain uses TRBV19 with TRBJ2-1; D is undetermined. The CDR3 is 12 amino acids. Trimming removed 5 bases from V and 8 bases from J, with 10 bases in between. Germline CDR1 LNHDA, CDR2 SQIVND (reference sequence). This chain's CDR3 is CASSPSTYEQFF. CDR3 DNA: TGTGCCAGTAGTCCCTCAACCTATGAGCAGTTCTTC.

This chain uses TRBV20-1 with TRBJ2-7, with a possible D match to TRBD2 (5 bases). Germline V gene lookup returns CDR1 DFQATT and CDR2 SNEGSKA (reference sequence). V was clipped by 1 base and J by 2 bases, with 12 bases between them. This CDR3 is built from 14 residues. This CDR3 reads CSARVEGSTYEQYF. DNA for the CDR3: TGCAGTGCTAGAGTCGAGGGAAGTACCTACGAGCAGTACTTC.

This clonotype was recorded at least ten times. The gene calls are TRBV7-2 and TRBJ2-2; D unresolved. V was trimmed by 4 bases and J by 5 bases, leaving 8 bases between them. The CDR3 loop spans 13 amino acids. Germline V lookup: CDR1 SGHTA, CDR2 FQGNSA. The CDR3 nucleotides are TGTGCCAGCAGCTCCACTTTGACCGGGGAGCTGTTTTTT. This codes for CASSSTLTGELFF.

This clonotype was picked up many times. The J gene is TRBJ1-6, the V gene TRBV10-3; D gene ambiguous. Germline CDR1 ENHRY, CDR2 SYGVKD. The ends were cut back, 6 bases at V and 4 bases at J, with 19 bases in the middle. This CDR3 comprises 17 residues. The CDR3 DNA reads TGTGCCATCAGCGAGCCTGGTACGGGGTCATATAATTCACCCCTCCACTTT. It specifies CAISEPGTGSYNSPLHF.

This clonotype occurred a few times. V is TRBV2 and J is TRBJ2-2; unclear D gene. The CDR3 covers 14 residues. Germline loops: CDR1 SNHLY, CDR2 FYNNEI. Trimming left V 4 bases short and J 0 bases short, with 6 bases between. As DNA, the CDR3 is TGTGCCAGCAGTGCTGGCCCGAACACCGGGGAGCTGTTTTTT. Translating gives CASSAGPNTGELFF.

The CDR3 loop is CASSEVRATGELFF. CDR3 DNA sequence: TGTGCCAGCAGTGAAGTCAGGGCCACCGGGGAGCTGTTTTTT. The chain is built from TRBV2 and TRBJ2-2; a possible D gene is TRBD1 (5 bases). Per the germline V gene, CDR1 is SNHLY and CDR2 is FYNNEI. Trimming removed 1 base from V and 4 bases from J, with 7 bases in between. This CDR3 spans 14 amino acids. Combining the CDR3 with reference TRBV2 and TRBJ2-2 gives the whole variable domain EPEVTQTPSHQVTQMGQEVILRCVPISNHLYFYWYRQILGQKVEFLVSFYNNEISEKSEIFDDQFSVERPDGSNFTLKIRSTKLEDSAMYFCASSEVRATGELFFGEGSRLTVL.

The chain recombines TRBV10-3 with TRBJ1-2; 7 bases match TRBD1. The trim removed 6 bases at V and 4 bases at J, leaving 2 bases unmatched. The V gene's germline CDR1 is ENHRY and CDR2 SYGVKD. The CDR3 consists of 12 residues. CDR3 sequence (DNA): TGTGCCATCAGCCGGACAGGCTATGGCTACACCTTC. Protein sequence: CAISRTGYGYTF.

This clonotype was detected ten times or more. J is TRBJ1-5 and V is TRBV20-1; possible D gene TRBD1, 5 bases. In germline, CDR1 is DFQATT, CDR2 SNEGSKA (reference sequence). The CDR3 covers 15 residues. Trimming cost V 5 bases and J 3 bases, with 17 bases left between them. The CDR3: CSAYRTLDLNQPQHF. The CDR3 DNA follows: TGCAGTGCTTACAGGACTCTAGATCTCAATCAGCCCCAGCATTTT.

This clonotype has just a few counts. The V gene is TRBV27, the J gene TRBJ2-2; 7 positions agree with TRBD2. Germline-derived CDR1 and CDR2 are MNHEY and SMNVEV (reference sequence). The CDR3 is 15 residues long. V shed 6 bases and J 2 bases; nucleotides not matched to a gene: 6. In DNA, the CDR3 is TGTGCCAGCAGGCCTACTAGCGAAAACACCGGGGAGCTGTTTTTT. Encoded protein: CASRPTSENTGELFF.

This clonotype was seen ten or more times. The rearrangement uses TRBV7-3 and TRBJ1-2, with D unresolved. Trimming cost V 1 base and J 7 bases, with 16 bases left between them. CDR1 is SGHTA, CDR2 FQGTGA, per germline. The CDR3 contains 15 residues. The CDR3 region has the DNA TGTGCCAGCAGCTTAATCCCCCGGCCGCCTGGTGGCTACACCTTC. It yields the protein CASSLIPRPPGGYTF.

CDR3 nucleotide sequence: TGCAGTGCGAGGGGGGGGCCCTCTAATGAAAAACTGTTTTTT. It translates to CSARGGPSNEKLFF. V is TRBV20-1 and J is TRBJ1-4; the D gene is possibly TRBD1 (6 bases). The CDR3 has 14 amino acids. The V gene's germline CDR1 is DFQATT and CDR2 SNEGSKA (reference sequence). V lost 6 bases and J 3 bases, leaving 14 bases between the germline ends.

The sample holds many counts of this clonotype. The chain combines TRBV7-3 with TRBJ2-3; possible D gene TRBD2, 5 bases. V was trimmed by 5 bases and J by 0 bases, leaving 15 bases between them. The CDR3 contains 16 residues. From germline, CDR1 is SGHTA and CDR2 FQGTGA. CDR3 region: CASSPYPGSSTDTQYF. The CDR3 nucleotides are TGTGCCAGCAGCCCGTACCCGGGATCAAGCACAGATACGCAGTATTTT.

This clonotype occurred a few times. This rearrangement joins TRBV5-1 to TRBJ1-2; D is unresolved. Per the germline V gene, CDR1 is SGHRS and CDR2 is YFSETQ. The CDR3 spans 14 residues. V was shortened by 0 bases and J by 4 bases, with 10 bases between the two germline ends. Written as DNA, the CDR3 is TGCGCCAGCAGCTTGGAAGGGTTCGGCTATGGCTACACCTTC. Amino acid sequence: CASSLEGFGYGYTF.

The table lists this clonotype with a few counts. The J gene is TRBJ1-6, the V gene TRBV18; D is unresolved. CDR3 length: 14 amino acids. V dropped 4 bases and J dropped 8 bases, with 12 bases sitting between them. CDR1 and CDR2 (germline): KGHSH, LQKENI. CDR3 in DNA: TGTGCCAGCTCACTGCCCCTCAAGGATTCACCCCTCCACTTT. This codes for CASSLPLKDSPLHF. The full variable domain, its missing parts supplied by reference TRBV18 and TRBJ1-6, is NAGVMQNPRHLVRRRGQEARLRCSPMKGHSHVYWYRQLPEEGLKFMVYLQKENIIDESGMPKERFSAEFPKEGPSILRIQQVVRGDSAAYFCASSLPLKDSPLHFGNGTRLTVT.

Details on this clonotype: Just one base apart from a much larger clone, this may be a read error. The chain links TRBV7-4 to TRBJ1-1; D is perhaps TRBD1 (5 bases). With 5 bases removed from V and 6 bases from J, the gap between germline ends came to 19 bases. The V gene's germline CDR1 is SGHVT and CDR2 SQSDAQ. This CDR3 is 15 amino acids long. The CDR3 loop is CASSQKVKGVPEAFF. The DNA for the CDR3 is TGTGCCAGCAGCCAAAAGGTAAAAGGGGTCCCTGAAGCTTTCTTT.